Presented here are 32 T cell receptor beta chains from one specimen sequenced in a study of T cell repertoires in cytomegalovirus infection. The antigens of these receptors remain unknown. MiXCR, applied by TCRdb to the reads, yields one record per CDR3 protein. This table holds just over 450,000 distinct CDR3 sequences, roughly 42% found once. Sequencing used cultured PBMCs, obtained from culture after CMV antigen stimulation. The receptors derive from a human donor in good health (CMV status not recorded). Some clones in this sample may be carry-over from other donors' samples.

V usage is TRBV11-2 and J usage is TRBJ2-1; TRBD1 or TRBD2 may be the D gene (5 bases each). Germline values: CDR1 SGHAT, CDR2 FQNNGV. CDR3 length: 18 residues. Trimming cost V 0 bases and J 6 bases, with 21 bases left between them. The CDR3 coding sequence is TGTGCCAGCAGCTTAGAGCGACCGACAGTACCTAGCTCCAATGAGCAGTTCTTC. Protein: CASSLERPTVPSSNEQFF.

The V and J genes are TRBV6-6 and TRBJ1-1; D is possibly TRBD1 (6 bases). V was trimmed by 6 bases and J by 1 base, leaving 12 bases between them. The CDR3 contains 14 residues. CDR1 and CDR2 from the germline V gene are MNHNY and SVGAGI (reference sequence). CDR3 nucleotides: TGTGCCAGCAGACACAGGGTGCAGAACACTGAAGCTTTCTTT. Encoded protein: CASRHRVQNTEAFF.

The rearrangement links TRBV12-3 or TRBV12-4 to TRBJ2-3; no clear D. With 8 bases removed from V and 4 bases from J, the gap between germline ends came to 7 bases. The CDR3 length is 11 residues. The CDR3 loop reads CASSTADTQYF. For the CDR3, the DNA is TGTGCCAGCTCGACGGCAGATACGCAGTATTTT.

As DNA, the CDR3 is TGTGCCACCAGCAAGGGACGGACTAATGAAAAACTGTTTTTT. Residues: CATSKGRTNEKLFF. This rearrangement joins TRBV15 to TRBJ1-4, with D maybe TRBD1 (5 bases). Trimming took off 4 bases at V and 2 bases at J, with 8 bases between the two ends. This CDR3 is built from 14 residues. The germline CDR1 and CDR2 sequences are LNHNV and YYDKDF (reference sequence).

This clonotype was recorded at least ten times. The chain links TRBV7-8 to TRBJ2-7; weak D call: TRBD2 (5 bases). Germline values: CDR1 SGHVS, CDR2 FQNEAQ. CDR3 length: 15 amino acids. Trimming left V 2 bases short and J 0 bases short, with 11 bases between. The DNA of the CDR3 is TGTGCCAGCAGCTTATCCAGACTACTCTCCTACGAGCAGTACTTC. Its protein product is CASSLSRLLSYEQYF.

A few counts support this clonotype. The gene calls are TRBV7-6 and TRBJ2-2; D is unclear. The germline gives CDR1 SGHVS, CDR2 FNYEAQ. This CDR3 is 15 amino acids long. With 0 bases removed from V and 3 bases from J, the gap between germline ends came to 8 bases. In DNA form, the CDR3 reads TGTGCCAGCAGCTTAGCAGGGTTGGACACCGGGGAGCTGTTTTTT. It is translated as CASSLAGLDTGELFF. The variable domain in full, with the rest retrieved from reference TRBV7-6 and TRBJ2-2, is GAGVSQSPRYKVTKRGQDVALRCDPISGHVSLYWYRQALGQGPEFLTYFNYEAQQDKSGLPNDRFSAERPEGSISTLTIQRTEQRDSAMYRCASSLAGLDTGELFFGEGSRLTVL.

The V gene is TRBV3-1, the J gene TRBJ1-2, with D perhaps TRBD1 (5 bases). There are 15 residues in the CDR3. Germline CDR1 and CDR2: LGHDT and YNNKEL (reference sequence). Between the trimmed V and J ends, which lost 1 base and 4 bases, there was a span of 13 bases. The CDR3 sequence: CASSQGDGTPYGYTF. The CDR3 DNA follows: TGTGCCAGCAGCCAAGGGGACGGAACCCCCTATGGCTACACCTTC.

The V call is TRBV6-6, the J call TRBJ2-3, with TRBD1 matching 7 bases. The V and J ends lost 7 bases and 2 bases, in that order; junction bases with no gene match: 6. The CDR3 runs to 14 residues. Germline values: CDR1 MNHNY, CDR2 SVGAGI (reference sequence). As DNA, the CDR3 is TGTGCCAGCACCAAGGACAGGACCACAGATACGCAGTATTTT. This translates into CASTKDRTTDTQYF.

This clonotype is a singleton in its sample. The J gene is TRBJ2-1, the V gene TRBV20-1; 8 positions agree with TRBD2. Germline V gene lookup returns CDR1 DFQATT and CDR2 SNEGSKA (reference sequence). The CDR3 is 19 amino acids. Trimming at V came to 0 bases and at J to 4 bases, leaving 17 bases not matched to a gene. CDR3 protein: CSARDLGTGGHLGYNEQFF. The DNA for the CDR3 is TGCAGTGCTAGAGATCTGGGGACGGGGGGGCATCTAGGGTACAATGAGCAGTTCTTC.

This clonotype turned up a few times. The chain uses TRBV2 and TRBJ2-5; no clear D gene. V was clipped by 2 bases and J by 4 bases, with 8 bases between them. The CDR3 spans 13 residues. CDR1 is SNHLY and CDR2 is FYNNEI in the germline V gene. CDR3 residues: CASSEMVTETQYF. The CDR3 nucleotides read TGTGCCAGCAGTGAAATGGTAACAGAGACCCAGTACTTC.

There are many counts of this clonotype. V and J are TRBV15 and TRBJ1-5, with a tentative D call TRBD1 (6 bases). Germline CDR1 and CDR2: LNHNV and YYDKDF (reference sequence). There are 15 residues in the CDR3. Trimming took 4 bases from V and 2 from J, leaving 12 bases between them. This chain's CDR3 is CATSIQGLGNQPQHF. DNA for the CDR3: TGTGCCACCAGCATACAGGGTCTGGGCAATCAGCCCCAGCATTTT. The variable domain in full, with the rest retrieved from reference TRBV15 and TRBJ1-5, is DAMVIQNPRYQVTQFGKPVTLSCSQTLNHNVMYWYQQKSSQAPKLLFHYYDKDFNNEADTPDNFQSRRPNTSFCFLDIRSPGLGDTAMYLCATSIQGLGNQPQHFGDGTRLSIL.

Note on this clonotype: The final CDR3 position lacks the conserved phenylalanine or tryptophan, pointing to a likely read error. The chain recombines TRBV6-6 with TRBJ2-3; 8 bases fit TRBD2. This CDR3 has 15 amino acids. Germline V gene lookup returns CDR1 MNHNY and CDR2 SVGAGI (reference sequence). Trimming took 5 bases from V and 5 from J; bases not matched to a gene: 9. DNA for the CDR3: TGTGCCAGCAGTGGACGGGGGGGCTTAGGAGATACGCAGTATATT. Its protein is CASSGRGGLGDTQYI.

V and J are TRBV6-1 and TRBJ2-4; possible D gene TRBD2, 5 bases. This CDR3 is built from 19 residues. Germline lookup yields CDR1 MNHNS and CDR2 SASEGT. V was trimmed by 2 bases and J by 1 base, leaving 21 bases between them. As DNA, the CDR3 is TGTGCCAGCAGTGAACGTCCGAGCGGATGGGGTACGGCCAAAAACATTCAGTACTTC. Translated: CASSERPSGWGTAKNIQYF.

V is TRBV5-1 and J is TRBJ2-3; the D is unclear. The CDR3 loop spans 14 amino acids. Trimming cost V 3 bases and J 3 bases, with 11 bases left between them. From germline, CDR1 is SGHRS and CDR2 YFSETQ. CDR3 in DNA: TGCGCCAGCAGCTCCGGGCCGTTAACAGATACGCAGTATTTT. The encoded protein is CASSSGPLTDTQYF.

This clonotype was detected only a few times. The CDR3 coding sequence is TGTGCCAGCACCCTACCGGGACAGTTAAAGACCCAGTACTTC. Its translation: CASTLPGQLKTQYF. V gene TRBV28 combines with J gene TRBJ2-5, with 7 bases matching TRBD1. After removal of 7 bases from V and 6 bases from J, the junction contained 11 bases not matched to a gene. The CDR3 extends over 14 amino acids. From germline, CDR1 is MDHEN and CDR2 SYDVKM.

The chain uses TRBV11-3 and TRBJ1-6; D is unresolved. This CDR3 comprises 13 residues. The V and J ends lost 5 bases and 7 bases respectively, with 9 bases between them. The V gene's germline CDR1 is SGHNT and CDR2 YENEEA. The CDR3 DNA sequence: TGTGCCAGCAGCAGGCGAATCAATTCACCCCTCCACTTT. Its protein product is CASSRRINSPLHF.

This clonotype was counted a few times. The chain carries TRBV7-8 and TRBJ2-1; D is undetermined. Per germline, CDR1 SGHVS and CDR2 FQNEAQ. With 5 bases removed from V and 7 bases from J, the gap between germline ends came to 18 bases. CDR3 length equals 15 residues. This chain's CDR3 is CASSPGPATMNEQFF. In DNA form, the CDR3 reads TGTGCCAGCAGCCCCGGCCCTGCCACAATGAATGAGCAGTTCTTC.

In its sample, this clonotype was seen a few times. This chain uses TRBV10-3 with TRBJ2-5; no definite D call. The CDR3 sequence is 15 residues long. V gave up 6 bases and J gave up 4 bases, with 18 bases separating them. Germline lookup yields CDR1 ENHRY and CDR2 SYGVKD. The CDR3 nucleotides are TGTGCCATCAGAGATAGCAGAATCACCGGAGAGACCCAGTACTTC. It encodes CAIRDSRITGETQYF.

The DNA of the CDR3 is TGTGCCAGCAGATATAGCGGGAGTCGGAGAGCCTACAATGAGCAGTTCTTC. Translated: CASRYSGSRRAYNEQFF. The V call is TRBV7-2, the J call TRBJ2-1; 9 positions match TRBD2. The length of the CDR3 is 17 residues. The germline V gene encodes CDR1 SGHTA and CDR2 FQGNSA. The V segment lost 6 bases and the J segment 2 bases; nucleotides outside the gene matches: 11.

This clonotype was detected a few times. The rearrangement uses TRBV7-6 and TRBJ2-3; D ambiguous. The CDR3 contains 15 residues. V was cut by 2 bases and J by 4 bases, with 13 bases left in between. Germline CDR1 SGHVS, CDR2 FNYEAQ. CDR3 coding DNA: TGTGCCAGCAGCTTACCACTTGAGAATCCAGATACGCAGTATTTT. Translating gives CASSLPLENPDTQYF. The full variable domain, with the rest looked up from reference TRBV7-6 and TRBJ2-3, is GAGVSQSPRYKVTKRGQDVALRCDPISGHVSLYWYRQALGQGPEFLTYFNYEAQQDKSGLPNDRFSAERPEGSISTLTIQRTEQRDSAMYRCASSLPLENPDTQYFGPGTRLTVL.

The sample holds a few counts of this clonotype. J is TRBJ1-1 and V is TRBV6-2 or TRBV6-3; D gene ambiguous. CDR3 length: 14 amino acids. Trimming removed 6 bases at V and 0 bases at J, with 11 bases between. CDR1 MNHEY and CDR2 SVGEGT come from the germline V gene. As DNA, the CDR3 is TGTGCCAGCAGGGCAGGCTACATGAACACTGAAGCTTTCTTT. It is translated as CASRAGYMNTEAFF.

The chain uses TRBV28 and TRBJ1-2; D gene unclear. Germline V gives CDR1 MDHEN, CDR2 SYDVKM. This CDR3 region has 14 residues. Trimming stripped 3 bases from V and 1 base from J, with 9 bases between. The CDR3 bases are TGTGCCAGCAGTTTGAGGCAGATTAACTATGGCTACACCTTC. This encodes CASSLRQINYGYTF.

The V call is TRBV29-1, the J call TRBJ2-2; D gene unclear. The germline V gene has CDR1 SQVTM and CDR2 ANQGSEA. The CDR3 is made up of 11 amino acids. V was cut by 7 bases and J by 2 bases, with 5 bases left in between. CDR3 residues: CSGANTGELFF. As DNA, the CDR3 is TGCAGCGGGGCAAACACCGGGGAGCTGTTTTTT.

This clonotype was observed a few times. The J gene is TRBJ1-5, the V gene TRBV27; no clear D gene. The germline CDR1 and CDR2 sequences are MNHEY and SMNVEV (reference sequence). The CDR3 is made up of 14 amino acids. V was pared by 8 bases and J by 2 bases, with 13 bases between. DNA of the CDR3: TGTGCCAGCCGCCTGGAAGGTGGCAATCAGCCCCAGCATTTT. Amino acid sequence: CASRLEGGNQPQHF.

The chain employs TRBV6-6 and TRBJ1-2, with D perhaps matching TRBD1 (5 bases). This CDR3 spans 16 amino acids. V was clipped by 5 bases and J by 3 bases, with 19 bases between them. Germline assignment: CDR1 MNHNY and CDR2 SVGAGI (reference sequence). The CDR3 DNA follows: TGTGCCAGCAGTGAACTCGGACATATGGGGGACTATGGCTACACCTTC. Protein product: CASSELGHMGDYGYTF.

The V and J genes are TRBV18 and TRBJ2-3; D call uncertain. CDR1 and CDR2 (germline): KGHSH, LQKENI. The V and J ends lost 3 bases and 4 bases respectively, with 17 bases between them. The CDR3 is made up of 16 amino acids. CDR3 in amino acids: CASSPAYSGIPDTQYF. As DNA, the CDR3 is TGTGCCAGCTCACCTGCATACAGTGGGATCCCAGATACGCAGTATTTT.

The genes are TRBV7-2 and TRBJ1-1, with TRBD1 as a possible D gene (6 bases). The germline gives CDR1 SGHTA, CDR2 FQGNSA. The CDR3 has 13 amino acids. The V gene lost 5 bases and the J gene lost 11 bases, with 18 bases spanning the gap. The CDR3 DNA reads TGTGCCAGCAGCCTACGACAGGACCTAGGCGCTTTCTTT. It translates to CASSLRQDLGAFF. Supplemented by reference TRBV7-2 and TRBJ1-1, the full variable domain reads GAGVSQSPSNKVTEKGKDVELRCDPISGHTALYWYRQSLGQGLEFLIYFQGNSAPDKSGLPSDRFSAERTGGSVSTLTIQRTQQEDSAVYLCASSLRQDLGAFFGQGTRLTVV.

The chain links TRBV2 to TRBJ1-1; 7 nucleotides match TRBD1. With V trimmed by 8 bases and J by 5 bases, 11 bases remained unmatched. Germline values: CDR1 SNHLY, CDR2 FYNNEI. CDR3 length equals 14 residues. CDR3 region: CASGQRQGTTEAFF. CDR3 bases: TGTGCCAGCGGGCAAAGACAGGGCACGACTGAAGCTTTCTTT.

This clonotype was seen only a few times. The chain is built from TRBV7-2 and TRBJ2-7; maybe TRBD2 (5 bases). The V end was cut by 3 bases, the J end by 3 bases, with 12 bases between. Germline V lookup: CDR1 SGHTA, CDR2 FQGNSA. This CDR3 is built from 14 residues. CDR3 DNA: TGTGCCAGCAGCTTTAACCCTACTAGCTACGAGCAGTACTTC. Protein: CASSFNPTSYEQYF.

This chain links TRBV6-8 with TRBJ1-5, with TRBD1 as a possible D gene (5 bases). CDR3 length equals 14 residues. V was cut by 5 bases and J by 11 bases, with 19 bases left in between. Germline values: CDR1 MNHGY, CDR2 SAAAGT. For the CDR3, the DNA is TGTGCCAGCAGTGCCCAACCGGGACGTCCATCCCAGCATTTT. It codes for CASSAQPGRPSQHF.

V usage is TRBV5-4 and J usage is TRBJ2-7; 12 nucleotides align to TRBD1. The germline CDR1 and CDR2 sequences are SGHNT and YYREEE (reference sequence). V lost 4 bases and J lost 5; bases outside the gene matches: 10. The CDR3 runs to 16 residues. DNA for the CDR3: TGTGCCAGCAGCCCCAGGGCCGGGACAGGGGGCGACGAGCAGTACTTC. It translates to CASSPRAGTGGDEQYF.

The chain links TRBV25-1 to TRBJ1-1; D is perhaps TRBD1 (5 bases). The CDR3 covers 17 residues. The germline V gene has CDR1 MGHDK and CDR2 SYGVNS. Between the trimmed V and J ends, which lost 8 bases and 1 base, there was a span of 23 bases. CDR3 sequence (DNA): TGTGCCAGCCCTCCCTGGCAGGGAAGGGGAGGGAACACTGAAGCTTTCTTT. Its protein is CASPPWQGRGGNTEAFF.